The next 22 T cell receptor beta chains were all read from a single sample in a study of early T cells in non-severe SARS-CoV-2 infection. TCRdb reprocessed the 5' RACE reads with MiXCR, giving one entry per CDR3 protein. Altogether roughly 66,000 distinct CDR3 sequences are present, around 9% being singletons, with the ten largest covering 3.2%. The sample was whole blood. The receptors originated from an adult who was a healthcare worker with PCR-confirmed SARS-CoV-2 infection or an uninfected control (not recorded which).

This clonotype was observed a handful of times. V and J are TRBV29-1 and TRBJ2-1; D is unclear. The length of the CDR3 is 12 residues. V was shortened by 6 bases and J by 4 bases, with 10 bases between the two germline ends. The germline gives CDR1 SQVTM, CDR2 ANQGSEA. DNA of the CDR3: TGCAGCGTGAGTTTGGGGTACAATGAGCAGTTCTTC. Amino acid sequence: CSVSLGYNEQFF.

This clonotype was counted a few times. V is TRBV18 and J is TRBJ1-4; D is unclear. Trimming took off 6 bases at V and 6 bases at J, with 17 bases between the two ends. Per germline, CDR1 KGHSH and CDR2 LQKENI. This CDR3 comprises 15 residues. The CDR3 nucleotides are TGTGCCAGCTCCCAGAGCACCGGGTTCGATGAAAAACTGTTTTTT. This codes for CASSQSTGFDEKLFF.

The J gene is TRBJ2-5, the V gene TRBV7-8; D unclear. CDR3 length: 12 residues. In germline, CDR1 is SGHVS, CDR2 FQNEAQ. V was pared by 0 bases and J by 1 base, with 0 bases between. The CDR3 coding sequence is TGTGCCAGCAGCTTAGCCCAAGAGACCCAGTACTTC. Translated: CASSLAQETQYF.

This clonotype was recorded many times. CDR3 nucleotides: TGTGCCAGCAGGCCGGGACAGGGGGCAGTTGGGGCCAACGTCCTGACTTTC. As protein: CASRPGQGAVGANVLTF. This rearrangement joins TRBV28 to TRBJ2-6; 12 bases line up with TRBD1. Germline assignment: CDR1 MDHEN and CDR2 SYDVKM. After removal of 6 bases from V and 3 bases from J, the junction contained 6 bases not matched to a gene. This CDR3 is 17 amino acids long.

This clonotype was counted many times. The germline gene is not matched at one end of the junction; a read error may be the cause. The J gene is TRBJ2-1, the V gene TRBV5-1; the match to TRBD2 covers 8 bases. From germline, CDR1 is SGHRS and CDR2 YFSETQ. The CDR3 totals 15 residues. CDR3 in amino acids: CASSLQSGSYDEQFF. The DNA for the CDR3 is TGCGCCAGCAGCTTGCAAAGCGGGAGCTACGATGAGCAGTTCTTC.

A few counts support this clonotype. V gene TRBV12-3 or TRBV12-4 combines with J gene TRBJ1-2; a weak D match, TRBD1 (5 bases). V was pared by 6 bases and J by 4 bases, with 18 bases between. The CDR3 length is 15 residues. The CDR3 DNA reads TGTGCCAGCAGCCCAGAACGACGGACACTCTATGGCTACACCTTC. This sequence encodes CASSPERRTLYGYTF.

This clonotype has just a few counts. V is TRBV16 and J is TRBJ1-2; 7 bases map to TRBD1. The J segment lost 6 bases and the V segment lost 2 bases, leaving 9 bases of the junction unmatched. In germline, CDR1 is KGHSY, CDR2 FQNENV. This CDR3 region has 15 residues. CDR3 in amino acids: CASSQRGPEGHGYTF. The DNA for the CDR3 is TGTGCCAGCAGCCAAAGGGGGCCCGAAGGTCATGGCTACACCTTC.

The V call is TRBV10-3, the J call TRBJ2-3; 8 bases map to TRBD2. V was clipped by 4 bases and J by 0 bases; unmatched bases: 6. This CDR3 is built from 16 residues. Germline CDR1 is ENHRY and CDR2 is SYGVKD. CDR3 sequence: CAISGRASGSTDTQYF. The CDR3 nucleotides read TGTGCCATCAGTGGAAGGGCTAGCGGGAGCACAGATACGCAGTATTTT.

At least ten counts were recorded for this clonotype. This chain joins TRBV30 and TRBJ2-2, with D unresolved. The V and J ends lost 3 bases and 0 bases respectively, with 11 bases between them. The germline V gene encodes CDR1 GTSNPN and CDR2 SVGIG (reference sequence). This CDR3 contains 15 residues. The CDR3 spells CAWRKTGTNTGELFF. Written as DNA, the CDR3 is TGTGCCTGGAGGAAAACGGGCACGAACACCGGGGAGCTGTTTTTT.

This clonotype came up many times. In DNA form, the CDR3 reads TGCAGTGCTAGAGATCATGGGGGGACTAGCGTCCAAGAGACCCAGTACTTC. Its protein product is CSARDHGGTSVQETQYF. This rearrangement joins TRBV20-1 to TRBJ2-5; 10 bases agree with TRBD2. V shed 0 bases, J shed 1 base, and the junction held 8 bases outside the gene matches. The CDR3 spans 17 residues. Looked up from germline, CDR1 is DFQATT and CDR2 is SNEGSKA (reference sequence).

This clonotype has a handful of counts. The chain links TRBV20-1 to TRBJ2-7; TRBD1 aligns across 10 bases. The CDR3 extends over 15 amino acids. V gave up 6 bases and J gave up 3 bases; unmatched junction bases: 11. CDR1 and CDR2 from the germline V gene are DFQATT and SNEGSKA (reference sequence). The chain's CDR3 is CSAGGQGKIFYEQYF. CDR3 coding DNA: TGCAGTGCAGGGGGACAGGGGAAAATCTTCTACGAGCAGTACTTC.

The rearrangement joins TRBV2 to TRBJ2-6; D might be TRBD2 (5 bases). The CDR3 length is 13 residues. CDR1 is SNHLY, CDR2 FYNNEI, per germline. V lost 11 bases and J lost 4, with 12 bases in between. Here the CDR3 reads CAARGAGANVLTF. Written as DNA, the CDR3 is TGTGCCGCCCGGGGAGCCGGGGCCAACGTCCTGACTTTC.

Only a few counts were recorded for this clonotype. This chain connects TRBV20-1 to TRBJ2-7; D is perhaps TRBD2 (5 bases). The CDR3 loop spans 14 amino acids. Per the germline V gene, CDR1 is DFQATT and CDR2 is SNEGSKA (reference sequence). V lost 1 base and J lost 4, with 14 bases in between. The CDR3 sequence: CSARAPAGAYEQYF. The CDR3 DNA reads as TGCAGTGCTAGAGCGCCGGCGGGCGCATACGAGCAGTACTTC.

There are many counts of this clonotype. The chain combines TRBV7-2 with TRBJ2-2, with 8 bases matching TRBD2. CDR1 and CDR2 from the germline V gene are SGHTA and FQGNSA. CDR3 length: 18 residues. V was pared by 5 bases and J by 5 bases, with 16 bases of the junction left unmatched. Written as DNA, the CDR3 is TGTGCCAGCAGCCTAACCTTGACTAGCGCCTACCGTACCGGGGAGCTGTTTTTT. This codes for CASSLTLTSAYRTGELFF.

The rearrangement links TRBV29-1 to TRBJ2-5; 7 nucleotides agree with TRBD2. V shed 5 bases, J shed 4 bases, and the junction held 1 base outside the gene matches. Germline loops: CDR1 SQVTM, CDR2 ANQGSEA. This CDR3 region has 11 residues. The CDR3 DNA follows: TGCAGCGTTCGGGAGGTAGAGACCCAGTACTTC. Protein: CSVREVETQYF.

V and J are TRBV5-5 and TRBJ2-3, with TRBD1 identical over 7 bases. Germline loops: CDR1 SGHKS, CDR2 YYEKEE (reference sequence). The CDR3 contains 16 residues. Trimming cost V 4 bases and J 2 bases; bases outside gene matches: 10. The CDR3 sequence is CASSPHTGAITDTQYF. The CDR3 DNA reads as TGTGCCAGCAGCCCGCACACAGGGGCAATCACAGATACGCAGTATTTT.

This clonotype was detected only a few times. The CDR3 protein is CASSSSGHHEQYF. The DNA of the CDR3 is TGTGCCAGCAGTTCTTCTGGACACCACGAGCAGTACTTC. The chain carries TRBV12-3 or TRBV12-4 and TRBJ2-7; possibly TRBD1 for D (5 bases). V shed 4 bases and J shed 5 bases, with 12 bases lying between them. This CDR3 is 13 amino acids long.

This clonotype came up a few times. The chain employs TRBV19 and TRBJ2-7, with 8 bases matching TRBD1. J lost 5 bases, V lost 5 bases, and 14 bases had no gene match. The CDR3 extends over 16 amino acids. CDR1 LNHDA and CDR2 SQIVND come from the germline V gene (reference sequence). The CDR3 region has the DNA TGTGCCAGTAGTTTCGCCGGGACAGGCGGTAAAAACGAGCAGTACTTC. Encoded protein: CASSFAGTGGKNEQYF.

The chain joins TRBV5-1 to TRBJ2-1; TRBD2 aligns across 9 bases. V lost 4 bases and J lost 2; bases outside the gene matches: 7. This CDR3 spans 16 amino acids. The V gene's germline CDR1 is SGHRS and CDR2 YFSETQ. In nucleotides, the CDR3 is TGCGCCAGCAGCCCCTTAGCGGGAGTCGCCTACAATGAGCAGTTCTTC. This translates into CASSPLAGVAYNEQFF.

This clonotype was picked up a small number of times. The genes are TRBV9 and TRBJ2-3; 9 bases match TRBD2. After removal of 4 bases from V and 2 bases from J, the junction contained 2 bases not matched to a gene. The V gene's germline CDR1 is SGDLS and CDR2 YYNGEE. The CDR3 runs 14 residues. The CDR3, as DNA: TGTGCCAGCAGCCTAGCGGGATTCACAGATACGCAGTATTTT. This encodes CASSLAGFTDTQYF.

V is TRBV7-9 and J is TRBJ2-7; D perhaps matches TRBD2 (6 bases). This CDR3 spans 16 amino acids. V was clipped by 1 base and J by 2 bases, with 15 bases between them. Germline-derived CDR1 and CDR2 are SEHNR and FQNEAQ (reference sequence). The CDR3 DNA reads TGTGCCAGCAGCTTAGGGGACTTCCTAAGCCCCTACGAGCAGTACTTC. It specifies CASSLGDFLSPYEQYF.

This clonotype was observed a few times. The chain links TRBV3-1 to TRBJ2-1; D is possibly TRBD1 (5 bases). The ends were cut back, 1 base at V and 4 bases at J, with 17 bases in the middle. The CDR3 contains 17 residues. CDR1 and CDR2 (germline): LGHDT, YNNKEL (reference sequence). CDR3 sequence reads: CASSQGSGLPRYNEQFF. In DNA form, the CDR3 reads TGTGCCAGCAGCCAAGGTTCAGGGCTCCCGCGTTACAATGAGCAGTTCTTC.